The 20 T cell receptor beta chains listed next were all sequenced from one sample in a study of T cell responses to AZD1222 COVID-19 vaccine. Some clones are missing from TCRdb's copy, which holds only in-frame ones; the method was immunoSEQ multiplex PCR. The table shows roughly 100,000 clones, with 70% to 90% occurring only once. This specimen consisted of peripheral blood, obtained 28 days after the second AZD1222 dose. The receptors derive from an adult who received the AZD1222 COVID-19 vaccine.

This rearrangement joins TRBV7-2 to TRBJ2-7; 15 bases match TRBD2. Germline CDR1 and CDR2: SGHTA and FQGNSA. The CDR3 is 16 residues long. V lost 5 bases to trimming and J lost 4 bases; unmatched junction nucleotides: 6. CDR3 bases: TGTGCCAGCAGCAAAGGGGGGACTAGCGGGAGGTACGAGCAGTACTTC. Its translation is CASSKGGTSGRYEQYF.

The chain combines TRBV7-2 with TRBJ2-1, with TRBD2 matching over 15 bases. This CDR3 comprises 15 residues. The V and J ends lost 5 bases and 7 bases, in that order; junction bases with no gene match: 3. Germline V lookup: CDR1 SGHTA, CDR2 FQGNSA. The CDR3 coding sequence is TGTGCCAGCAGCAGGACTAGCGGGGGGGCAAATGAGCAGTTCTTC. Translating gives CASSRTSGGANEQFF.

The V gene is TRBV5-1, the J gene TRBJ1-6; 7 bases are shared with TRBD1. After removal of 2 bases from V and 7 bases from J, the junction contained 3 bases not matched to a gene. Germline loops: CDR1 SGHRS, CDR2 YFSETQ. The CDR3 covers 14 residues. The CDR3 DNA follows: TGCGCCAGCAGCTTAAAGGGGGCCAATTCACCCCTCCACTTT. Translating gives CASSLKGANSPLHF. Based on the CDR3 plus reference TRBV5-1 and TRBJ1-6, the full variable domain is KAGVTQTPRYLIKTRGQQVTLSCSPISGHRSVSWYQQTPGQGLQFLFEYFSETQRNKGNFPGRFSGRQFSNSRSEMNVSTLELGDSALYLCASSLKGANSPLHFGNGTRLTVT.

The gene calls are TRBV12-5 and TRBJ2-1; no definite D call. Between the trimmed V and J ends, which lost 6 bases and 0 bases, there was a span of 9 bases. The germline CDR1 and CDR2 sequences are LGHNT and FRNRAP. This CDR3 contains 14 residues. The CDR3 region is CASGLTTSYNEQFF. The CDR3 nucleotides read TGTGCTAGTGGGCTAACAACCTCCTACAATGAGCAGTTCTTC.

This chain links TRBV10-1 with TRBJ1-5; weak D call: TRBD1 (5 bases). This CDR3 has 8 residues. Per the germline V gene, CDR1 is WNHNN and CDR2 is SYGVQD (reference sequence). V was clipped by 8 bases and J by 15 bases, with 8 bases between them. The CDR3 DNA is TGCGCCAGCTGGGGGGGGCATTTT. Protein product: CASWGGHF.

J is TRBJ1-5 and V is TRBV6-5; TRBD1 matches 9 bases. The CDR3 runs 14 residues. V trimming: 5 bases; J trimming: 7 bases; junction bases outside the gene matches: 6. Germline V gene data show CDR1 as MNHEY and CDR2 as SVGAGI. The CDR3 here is CASSKTGGGQPQHF. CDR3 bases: TGTGCCAGCAGTAAAACAGGGGGCGGGCAGCCCCAGCATTTT.

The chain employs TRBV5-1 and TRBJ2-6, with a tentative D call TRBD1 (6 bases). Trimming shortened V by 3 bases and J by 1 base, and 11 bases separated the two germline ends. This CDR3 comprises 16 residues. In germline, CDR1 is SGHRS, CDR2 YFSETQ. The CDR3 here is CASSWTTGSGANVLTF. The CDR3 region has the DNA TGCGCCAGCAGCTGGACGACAGGTTCTGGGGCCAACGTCCTGACTTTC.

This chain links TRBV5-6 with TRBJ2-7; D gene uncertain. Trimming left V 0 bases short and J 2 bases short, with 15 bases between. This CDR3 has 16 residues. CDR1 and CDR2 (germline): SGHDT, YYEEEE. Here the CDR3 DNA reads TGTGCCAGCAGCTTGGGTTCGGTTGGGTTTCCCTACGAGCAGTACTTC. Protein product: CASSLGSVGFPYEQYF.

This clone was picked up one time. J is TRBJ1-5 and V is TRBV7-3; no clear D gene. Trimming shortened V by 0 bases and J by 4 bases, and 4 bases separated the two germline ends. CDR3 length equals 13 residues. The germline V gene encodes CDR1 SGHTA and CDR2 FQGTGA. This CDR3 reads CASSLTVNQPQHF. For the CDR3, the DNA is TGTGCCAGCAGCTTAACAGTGAATCAGCCCCAGCATTTT.

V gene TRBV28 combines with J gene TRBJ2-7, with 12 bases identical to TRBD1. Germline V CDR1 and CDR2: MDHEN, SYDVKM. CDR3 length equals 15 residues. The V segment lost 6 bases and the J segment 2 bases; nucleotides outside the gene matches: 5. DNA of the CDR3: TGTGCCAGCAGCCTTGGGACAGGGGGCCCCTACGAGCAGTACTTC. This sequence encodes CASSLGTGGPYEQYF.

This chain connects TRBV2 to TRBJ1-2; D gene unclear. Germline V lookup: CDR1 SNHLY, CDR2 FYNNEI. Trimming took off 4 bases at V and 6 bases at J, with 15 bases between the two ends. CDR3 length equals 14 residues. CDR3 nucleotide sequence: TGTGCCAGCAGTGCAACGGCCCCCACCCATGGCTACACCTTC. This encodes CASSATAPTHGYTF.

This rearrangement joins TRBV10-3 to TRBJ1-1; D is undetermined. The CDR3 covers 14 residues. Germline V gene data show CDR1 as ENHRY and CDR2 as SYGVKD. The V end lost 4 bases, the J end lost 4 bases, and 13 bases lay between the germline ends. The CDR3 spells CAISAAREATEAFF. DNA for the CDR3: TGTGCCATCAGTGCGGCAAGGGAGGCCACTGAAGCTTTCTTT.

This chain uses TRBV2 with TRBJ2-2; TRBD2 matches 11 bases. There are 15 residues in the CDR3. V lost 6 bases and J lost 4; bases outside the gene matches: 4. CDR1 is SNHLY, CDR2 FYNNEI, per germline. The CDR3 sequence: CASRIAGGSTGELFF. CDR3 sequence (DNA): TGTGCCAGCAGGATAGCGGGAGGGTCCACCGGGGAGCTGTTTTTT.

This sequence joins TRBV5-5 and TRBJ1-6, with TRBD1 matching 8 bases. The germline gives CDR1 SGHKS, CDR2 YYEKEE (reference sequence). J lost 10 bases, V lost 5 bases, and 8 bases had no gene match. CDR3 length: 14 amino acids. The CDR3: CASRPTGVGSPLHF. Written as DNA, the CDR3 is TGTGCCAGCAGACCGACAGGGGTAGGGTCACCCCTCCACTTT.

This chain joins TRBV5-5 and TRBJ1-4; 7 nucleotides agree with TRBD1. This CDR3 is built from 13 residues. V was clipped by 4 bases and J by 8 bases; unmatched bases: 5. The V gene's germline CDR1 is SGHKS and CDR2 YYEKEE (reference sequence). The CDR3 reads CASSGRQGEKLFF. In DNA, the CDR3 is TGTGCCAGCAGCGGGAGACAGGGCGAAAAACTGTTTTTT. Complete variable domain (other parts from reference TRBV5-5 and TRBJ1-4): DAGVTQSPTHLIKTRGQQVTLRCSPISGHKSVSWYQQVLGQGPQFIFQYYEKEERGRGNFPDRFSARQFPNYSSELNVNALLLGDSALYLCASSGRQGEKLFFGSGTQLSVL.

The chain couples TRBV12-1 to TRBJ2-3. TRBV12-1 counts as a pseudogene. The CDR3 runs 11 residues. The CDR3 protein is CASSLWDTQYF. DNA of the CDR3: TGTGCCAGCAGCTTATGGGATACGCAGTATTTT.

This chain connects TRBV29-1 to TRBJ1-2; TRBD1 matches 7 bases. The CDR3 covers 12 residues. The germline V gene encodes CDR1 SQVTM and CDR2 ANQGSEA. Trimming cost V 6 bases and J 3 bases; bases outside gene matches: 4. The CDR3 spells CSVATGDYGYTF. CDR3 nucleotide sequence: TGCAGCGTCGCTACAGGGGACTATGGCTACACCTTC.

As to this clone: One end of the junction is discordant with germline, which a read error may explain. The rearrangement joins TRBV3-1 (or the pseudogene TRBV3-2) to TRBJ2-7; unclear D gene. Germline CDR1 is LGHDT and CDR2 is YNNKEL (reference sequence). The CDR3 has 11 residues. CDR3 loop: CASSQGTGTVF. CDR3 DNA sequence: TGTGCCAGCAGCCAAGGCACTGGAACAGTTTTC.

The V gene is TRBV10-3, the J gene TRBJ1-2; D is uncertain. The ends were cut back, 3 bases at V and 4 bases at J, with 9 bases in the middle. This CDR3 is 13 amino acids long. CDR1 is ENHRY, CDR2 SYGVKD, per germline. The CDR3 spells CAISDGKIYGYTF. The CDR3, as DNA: TGTGCCATCAGTGACGGCAAAATCTATGGCTACACCTTC.

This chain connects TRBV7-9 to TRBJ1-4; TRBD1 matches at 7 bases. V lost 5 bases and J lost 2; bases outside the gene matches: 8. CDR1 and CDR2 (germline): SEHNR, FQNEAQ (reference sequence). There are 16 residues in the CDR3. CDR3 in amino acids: CASSASRGSTNEKLFF. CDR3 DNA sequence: TGTGCCAGCAGCGCCAGCAGGGGGTCGACTAATGAAAAACTGTTTTTT.